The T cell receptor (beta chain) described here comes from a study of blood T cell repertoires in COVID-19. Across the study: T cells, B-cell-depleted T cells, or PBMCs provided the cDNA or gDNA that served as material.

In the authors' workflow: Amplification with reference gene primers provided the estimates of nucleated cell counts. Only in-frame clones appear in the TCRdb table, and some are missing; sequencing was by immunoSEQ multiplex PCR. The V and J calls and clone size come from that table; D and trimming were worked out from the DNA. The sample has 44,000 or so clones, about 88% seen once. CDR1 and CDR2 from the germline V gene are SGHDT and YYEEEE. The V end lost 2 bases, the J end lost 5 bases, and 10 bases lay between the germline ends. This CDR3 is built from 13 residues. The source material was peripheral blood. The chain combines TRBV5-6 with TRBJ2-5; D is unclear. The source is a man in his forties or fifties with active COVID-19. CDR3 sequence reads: CASSFLSQETQYF. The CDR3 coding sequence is TGTGCCAGCAGCTTCCTCTCACAGGAGACCCAGTACTTC. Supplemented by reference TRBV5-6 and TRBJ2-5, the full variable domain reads DAGVTQSPTHLIKTRGQQVTLRCSPKSGHDTVSWYQQALGQGPQFIFQYYEEEERQRGNFPDRFSGHQFPNYSSELNVNALLLGDSALYLCASSFLSQETQYFGPGTRLLVL.